These 26 T cell receptor beta chains were all obtained from the same sample, sequenced in a study of glioma-infiltrating T cells. The iRepertoire nested amplicon-rescue multiplex PCR amplified TCR alpha and beta CDR3s from RNA. In TCRdb, the multiplex PCR reads were re-called with MiXCR into one record per CDR3 protein. The data show 300,000 to 400,000 distinct CDR3 sequences, with less than 50% seen just once and 12% held by the top ten. The sequencing sample was made of glioma tissue, nonneoplastic brain tissue, or PBMCs (not recorded which). Receptor source: a human donor with low-grade glioma or glioblastoma, undergoing nonglioma brain surgery, or in good health (not recorded which).

This clonotype turned up a few times. V gene TRBV24-1 combines with J gene TRBJ1-1; tentatively, D is TRBD1 (6 bases). The CDR3 totals 14 residues. CDR1 and CDR2 from the germline V gene are KGHDR and SFDVKD. V was trimmed by 5 bases and J by 1 base, leaving 10 bases between them. In nucleotides, the CDR3 is TGTGCCACCAGTGCCGAGGACAGGAACACTGAAGCTTTCTTT. Translation: CATSAEDRNTEAFF.

The chain links TRBV19 to TRBJ2-1; 7 positions match TRBD2. After removal of 0 bases from V and 6 bases from J, the junction contained 17 bases not matched to a gene. Germline lookup yields CDR1 LNHDA and CDR2 SQIVND (reference sequence). The CDR3 consists of 19 residues. CDR3 protein: CASSIDGGSGEGALNEQFF. The CDR3 region has the DNA TGTGCCAGTAGTATAGATGGCGGGAGCGGTGAGGGTGCCCTCAATGAGCAGTTCTTC.

This clonotype showed up many times. Here the CDR3 reads CAMFDSDFGYTF. In DNA, the CDR3 is TGTGCCATGTTTGACAGCGACTTTGGCTACACCTTC. V is TRBV28 and J is TRBJ1-2; TRBD1 is a possible D gene (5 bases). V lost 10 bases, J lost 7 bases, and 16 bases lay in between. The length of the CDR3 is 12 residues. Germline-derived CDR1 and CDR2 are MDHEN and SYDVKM.

Points on this clonotype: Since a much larger clone is just one base distant, this may be a read error. This chain joins TRBV6-6 and TRBJ2-7; D is unclear. Between the trimmed V and J ends, which lost 0 bases and 8 bases, there was a span of 11 bases. CDR1 and CDR2 from the germline V gene are MNHNY and SVGAGI (reference sequence). The CDR3 covers 13 residues. CDR3 sequence reads: CASSYSKLYKQYF. In nucleotides, the CDR3 is TGTGCCAGCAGTTACTCGAAGCTATACAAGCAGTACTTC.

This chain links TRBV20-1 with TRBJ2-1; 10 bases align to TRBD2. Trimming cost V 6 bases and J 0 bases; bases outside gene matches: 8. The CDR3 consists of 16 residues. Per the germline V gene, CDR1 is DFQATT and CDR2 is SNEGSKA (reference sequence). The CDR3 coding sequence is TGCAGTGCGCGGACTAGCGGACCTCGCTCCTACAATGAGCAGTTCTTC. Translation gives CSARTSGPRSYNEQFF.

This clonotype has just a few counts. The rearrangement links TRBV7-2 to TRBJ1-5; the match to TRBD1 covers 8 bases. CDR3 size: 14 residues. After removal of 6 bases from V and 7 bases from J, the junction contained 8 bases not matched to a gene. Germline V gene lookup returns CDR1 SGHTA and CDR2 FQGNSA. CDR3 loop: CASSLPGGDQPQHF. CDR3 nucleotide sequence: TGTGCCAGCAGTCTTCCAGGGGGCGACCAGCCCCAGCATTTT. The complete variable domain, with remaining parts taken from reference TRBV7-2 and TRBJ1-5, reads GAGVSQSPSNKVTEKGKDVELRCDPISGHTALYWYRQSLGQGLEFLIYFQGNSAPDKSGLPSDRFSAERTGGSVSTLTIQRTQQEDSAVYLCASSLPGGDQPQHFGDGTRLSIL.

The sample holds one count of this clonotype. One end of the junction does not line up with germline, which may come from a read error. The CDR3 sequence is CASIYVGGSSGNTIYF. The CDR3 DNA sequence: TGTGCCAGCATTTACGTTGGGGGGTCCTCTGGAAACACCATATATTTT. The chain couples TRBV6-5 to TRBJ1-3; D perhaps matches TRBD1 (5 bases). CDR1 is MNHEY and CDR2 is SVGAGI in the germline V gene. The CDR3 has 16 residues.

This clonotype was detected only a few times. The chain combines TRBV29-1 with TRBJ1-2; a possible D gene is TRBD1 (5 bases). Per the germline V gene, CDR1 is SQVTM and CDR2 is ANQGSEA. CDR3 length: 13 amino acids. V lost 4 bases, J lost 4 bases, and 13 bases lay in between. CDR3 sequence (DNA): TGCAGCGTTGGGAGCAGGGACGGCTATGGCTACACCTTC. This codes for CSVGSRDGYGYTF.

The V gene is TRBV6-6, the J gene TRBJ1-2; TRBD1 agrees at 8 bases. The CDR3 is made up of 16 amino acids. Germline V gene sequence: CDR1 MNHNY, CDR2 SVGAGI (reference sequence). With V trimmed by 5 bases and J by 1 base, 9 bases remained unmatched. CDR3 in amino acids: CASSLHQTGVNYGYTF. The DNA of the CDR3 is TGTGCCAGCAGTCTGCACCAGACAGGGGTTAACTATGGCTACACCTTC.

A few counts support this clonotype. The chain links TRBV4-1 to TRBJ2-3; D unclear. Trimming pared 8 bases from V and 2 bases from J, leaving 14 bases between. The CDR3 consists of 14 residues. Germline-derived CDR1 and CDR2 are MGHRA and YSYEKL. CDR3 amino acids: CASLLGRLTDTQYF. CDR3 nucleotides: TGCGCCAGCCTTCTCGGGCGCCTCACAGATACGCAGTATTTT.

About this clonotype itself: At one end, the junction sequence differs from germline, possibly due to a read error. The chain has TRBV12-3 or TRBV12-4 and TRBJ1-5, with D perhaps TRBD1 (5 bases). The CDR3 extends over 13 amino acids. The CDR3 spells CAGSLGTEQPQHF. CDR3 coding DNA: TGTGCCGGCAGTTTAGGGACGGAGCAGCCCCAGCATTTT.

This clonotype was seen a few times. This chain links TRBV28 with TRBJ2-5, with 9 nucleotides matching TRBD1. The junction had 13 bases not matched to a gene; V was cut back by 5 bases and J by 3 bases. CDR1 MDHEN and CDR2 SYDVKM come from the germline V gene. This CDR3 spans 17 amino acids. CDR3 bases: TGTGCCAGCAGTCACCTCCGTTATCGGACAGGGGAAGAGACCCAGTACTTC. Translating gives CASSHLRYRTGEETQYF.

This clonotype was recorded many times. V usage is TRBV6-1 and J usage is TRBJ2-6; unclear D gene. CDR1 MNHNS and CDR2 SASEGT come from the germline V gene. CDR3 length: 13 residues. Trimming left V 6 bases short and J 3 bases short, with 6 bases between. The CDR3 spells CASRVGGANVLTF. The CDR3 DNA reads as TGTGCCAGCAGGGTGGGTGGGGCCAACGTCCTGACTTTC.

J is TRBJ1-2 and V is TRBV10-2; D not certain. Germline values: CDR1 WSHSY, CDR2 SAAADI. V lost 2 bases, J lost 5 bases, and 3 bases lay in between. This CDR3 region has 11 residues. The CDR3 is CASSEGYGYTF. CDR3 coding DNA: TGCGCCAGCAGTGAGGGTTATGGCTACACCTTC.

This clonotype was observed many times. The chain is built from TRBV28 and TRBJ1-1; D gene uncertain. The germline V gene encodes CDR1 MDHEN and CDR2 SYDVKM. The CDR3 has 12 residues. V lost 2 bases to trimming and J lost 7 bases, with 8 bases between them. The CDR3 here is CASSLVLSEAFF. For the CDR3, the DNA is TGTGCCAGCAGTTTAGTTCTCAGTGAAGCTTTCTTT.

This clonotype has more than one count but fewer than ten. The chain carries TRBV6-1 and TRBJ1-3, with D perhaps matching TRBD1 (5 bases). V dropped 7 bases and J dropped 0 bases, with 13 bases sitting between them. Germline V gene lookup returns CDR1 MNHNS and CDR2 SASEGT. The CDR3 is 15 amino acids. CDR3 sequence (DNA): TGTGCCAGCACCTTAAGGGGTTTCTCTGGAAACACCATATATTTT. Protein sequence: CASTLRGFSGNTIYF.

The rearrangement uses TRBV20-1 and TRBJ2-7; 8 bases agree with TRBD2. CDR3 length: 15 residues. The germline CDR1 and CDR2 sequences are DFQATT and SNEGSKA (reference sequence). V shed 0 bases and J 3 bases; nucleotides not matched to a gene: 7. As DNA, the CDR3 is TGCAGTGCTAGAGATAGGACTAGCACGTTCTACGAGCAGTACTTC. It encodes CSARDRTSTFYEQYF.

In the case of this clonotype: A junction end diverges from the germline sequence, so it may reflect a read error. The chain recombines TRBV29-1 with TRBJ1-2; no reliable D call. The CDR3 runs 9 residues. Germline loops: CDR1 SQVTM, CDR2 ANQGSEA. DNA of the CDR3: TGCAGTGATAACGATGGCTACACCTTC. This gives the protein CSDNDGYTF.

The chain couples TRBV15 to TRBJ1-2; 7 positions agree with TRBD1. The V gene end was trimmed by 8 bases and the J gene end by 4 bases; junction bases not matched to a gene: 10. The CDR3 has 14 amino acids. The germline CDR1 and CDR2 sequences are LNHNV and YYDKDF (reference sequence). The CDR3 reads CATSYPDRVYGYTF. In nucleotides, the CDR3 is TGTGCCACCTCCTACCCCGACAGGGTCTATGGCTACACCTTC.

The rearrangement links TRBV28 to TRBJ1-2, with D possibly TRBD1 on 6 matching bases. CDR3 length: 15 amino acids. Germline V gene data show CDR1 as MDHEN and CDR2 as SYDVKM. The germline V and J ends were trimmed by 6 bases and 5 bases, with 19 bases remaining between them. The CDR3 DNA is TGTGCCAGCAGCCTAAGCAGCAGGGGAGGATATGGCTACACCTTC. It yields the protein CASSLSSRGGYGYTF.

To note about this clonotype: A much larger clonotype is one base distant, so this may be a read error. The CDR3 spells CASSSHGPAGLDEQFF. The CDR3 DNA sequence: TGTGCCAGCAGCTCCCATGGGCCAGCGGGATTGGATGAGCAGTTCTTC. V is TRBV6-1 and J is TRBJ2-1, with TRBD2 matching 7 bases. The germline CDR1 and CDR2 sequences are MNHNS and SASEGT. J gave up 8 bases and V 6 bases, and 16 bases lay outside the gene matches. The CDR3 contains 16 residues.

The count of this clonotype is one. At one end the junction does not follow the germline gene, possibly because of a read error. The gene calls are TRBV12-3 or TRBV12-4 and TRBJ2-1, with 7 bases matching TRBD1. The CDR3 totals 14 residues. This CDR3 reads CATRGTATYNERFF. CDR3 bases: TGTGCCACGCGAGGGACAGCGACCTACAATGAGCGGTTCTTC.

This clonotype came up a few times. The chain couples TRBV7-2 to TRBJ2-5; maybe TRBD1 (6 bases). Per the germline V gene, CDR1 is SGHTA and CDR2 is FQGNSA. This CDR3 region has 14 residues. V was shortened by 4 bases and J by 3 bases, with 12 bases between the two germline ends. CDR3 nucleotides: TGTGCCAGCAGCTACGCCGACAGGAAAGAGACCCAGTACTTC. Amino acids: CASSYADRKETQYF.

This clonotype was detected ten times or more. This chain connects TRBV27 to TRBJ2-4; the D is unclear. There are 13 residues in the CDR3. Trimming took off 6 bases at V and 10 bases at J, with 16 bases between the two ends. Germline-derived CDR1 and CDR2 are MNHEY and SMNVEV (reference sequence). This chain's CDR3 is CASSPRTPWIQYF. The DNA of the CDR3 is TGTGCCAGCAGCCCGAGAACCCCCTGGATTCAGTACTTC.

This clonotype showed up just a few times. The chain is built from TRBV27 and TRBJ2-6; D is ambiguous. The CDR3 totals 16 residues. CDR1 and CDR2 from the germline V gene are MNHEY and SMNVEV (reference sequence). V lost 6 bases and J lost 0, with 12 bases in between. The CDR3 DNA follows: TGTGCCAGCAGAGGAAAAGCAAACTCTGGGGCCAACGTCCTGACTTTC. Its protein is CASRGKANSGANVLTF.

The chain has TRBV28 and TRBJ2-1; TRBD2 matches 8 bases. Germline CDR1 reads MDHEN; CDR2 reads SYDVKM. CDR3 size: 16 residues. With V trimmed by 6 bases and J by 0 bases, 7 bases remained unmatched. As DNA, the CDR3 is TGTGCCAGCAGCCTCTATAGCGGGGACTCCTACAATGAGCAGTTCTTC. Its translation is CASSLYSGDSYNEQFF.